These T cell receptor beta chains were read from a single sample in a study of T-cell reconstitution after alpha-beta-depleted transplantation in children. Via MiXCR, TCRdb re-called the PCR reads, giving one row per CDR3 protein. The repertoire holds approximately 170,000 distinct CDR3 sequences, with around 10% as singletons. The sequences come from PBMCs, collected before TCRalphabeta/CD19-depleted stem cell transplant. The receptor source for this set is a boy between 2 and 10 years old with acute myeloid leukemia, due to receive a stem cell transplant. Each CDR3 is given without its conserved first and last residue. Fields, in order: V gene, CDR3 protein.

v_call: TRBV7-6
cdr3_aa: ASSLGGDDQY

v_call: TRBV11-3
cdr3_aa: ASSLDMHREGTDTQY

v_call: TRBV3-1
cdr3_aa: ASSQDRDQPQH

v_call: TRBV4-2
cdr3_aa: AMSPRVPATNTGELF

v_call: TRBV20-1
cdr3_aa: SARTGDTEAF

v_call: TRBV13
cdr3_aa: ASSSASGLFTDTQY

v_call: TRBV29-1
cdr3_aa: SVEERGMGETQY

v_call: TRBV30
cdr3_aa: AWSVVADTDTQY

v_call: TRBV28
cdr3_aa: ASRLPLQGYTGELF

v_call: TRBV20-1
cdr3_aa: SRVTHETQY

v_call: TRBV7-3
cdr3_aa: ASSLTLALAGAPSFDNEQF

v_call: TRBV5-1
cdr3_aa: ASSLGAGASNQPQH

v_call: TRBV4-2
cdr3_aa: ASSQEVYTGFNEQF

v_call: TRBV18
cdr3_aa: ASSPPWFGGAGDTQY

v_call: TRBV5-1
cdr3_aa: ASSLVGDLSSYNEQF

v_call: TRBV20-1
cdr3_aa: SAHSGRSDTQY

v_call: TRBV20-1
cdr3_aa: SARRAGLETQY

v_call: TRBV3-1
cdr3_aa: ASSQVKGQGYGYT

v_call: TRBV4-1
cdr3_aa: ASSQRESPFYDGYT

v_call: TRBV20-1
cdr3_aa: SARGLGDTGELF

v_call: TRBV19
cdr3_aa: ASSIYDRYEQY

v_call: TRBV6-1
cdr3_aa: ASSEERVAQPQH

v_call: TRBV20-1
cdr3_aa: SAKGVARATQY

v_call: TRBV28
cdr3_aa: ASTPWAGGDNEQF

v_call: TRBV6-2/TRBV6-3
cdr3_aa: ASSYRLAGGNEQF

v_call: TRBV6-4
cdr3_aa: ASSGGPNQPQH

v_call: TRBV29-1
cdr3_aa: SVDVGGLNYGYT

v_call: TRBV15
cdr3_aa: ATSRENPGGAETQY

v_call: TRBV28
cdr3_aa: ATAGQTYEQY

v_call: TRBV7-6
cdr3_aa: ASSLARPGELF

v_call: TRBV9
cdr3_aa: ASSALGGYAYNEQF

v_call: TRBV18
cdr3_aa: ASSTRAGESPLH

v_call: TRBV12-3/TRBV12-4
cdr3_aa: ASSPGPPLAF

v_call: TRBV12-3/TRBV12-4
cdr3_aa: ASGPAGGFTDTQY

v_call: TRBV3-1
cdr3_aa: ASSPSGGAETQY

v_call: TRBV11-1
cdr3_aa: ASSFFPTGTRSYNEQF

v_call: TRBV20-1
cdr3_aa: SAPAGTAGANVLT

v_call: TRBV5-4
cdr3_aa: ASSLGGGTSSYNEQF

v_call: TRBV3-1
cdr3_aa: ASSRQEGPQH

v_call: TRBV5-5
cdr3_aa: ASSSAMIRTEAF

v_call: TRBV5-1
cdr3_aa: ASSLALGGVKNIQY

v_call: TRBV12-3/TRBV12-4
cdr3_aa: ASSLRQSSYNSPLH

v_call: TRBV20-1
cdr3_aa: SASITTSPYEQY

v_call: TRBV20-1
cdr3_aa: SAMNFSNQPQH

v_call: TRBV5-1
cdr3_aa: ASSFADNEQF

v_call: TRBV7-3
cdr3_aa: ASSQRASGYNEQF

v_call: TRBV6-1
cdr3_aa: ASSDIGRGTEAF

v_call: TRBV5-1
cdr3_aa: ASSLEPPGAF

v_call: TRBV6-2/TRBV6-3
cdr3_aa: ASGWPTEGQPQH

v_call: TRBV20-1
cdr3_aa: SAPGTGDSLTEAF

v_call: TRBV12-5
cdr3_aa: ASGLEVKGTTQY